This T cell receptor beta chain was identified in a study of blood T cell repertoires in COVID-19. The CDR3 runs 16 residues. The V gene end was trimmed by 6 bases and the J gene end by 4 bases; junction bases not matched to a gene: 10. Germline V gene data show CDR1 as MNHEY and CDR2 as SMNVEV (reference sequence). Sequencing used immunoSEQ multiplex PCR; TCRdb keeps in-frame clones, though not all of them. The sample gives about 130,000 clones, around 85% of which show up once; 16% is in the top ten. This receptor was taken from a woman in her forties or fifties with acute or convalescent COVID-19. This chain links TRBV27 with TRBJ1-2; the match to TRBD1 covers 11 bases. Sample: peripheral blood. The CDR3 coding sequence is TGTGCCAGCAGCAACAAGGGACAGGGGGACGGCTATGGCTACACCTTC. Its protein product is CASSNKGQGDGYGYTF.